This entry describes one T cell receptor beta chain. The source of the sample is a study of cytomegalovirus exposure and HLA in healthy donors. The V end lost 0 bases, the J end lost 10 bases, and 10 bases lay between the germline ends. The V gene's germline CDR1 is MRHNA and CDR2 SNTAGT. This CDR3 has 13 residues. It was with 60 Vbeta and 13 Jbeta primers that the PCR ran. Some clones are missing from TCRdb's copy, which holds only in-frame ones; the method was immunoSEQ multiplex PCR. The repertoire consists of around 130,000 clones, with just under 75% occurring once and the leading ten covering 6.5% to 8%.

The clonotype comes from a middle-aged man in good health and CMV-seropositive. The chain joins TRBV6-4 to TRBJ2-1, with D tentatively TRBD2 (6 bases). Specimen: PBMCs. DNA for the CDR3: TGTGCCAGCAGTGACTCGATCCTAGCGGAGCAGTTCTTC. The encoded protein is CASSDSILAEQFF.